This paragraph covers one TCR beta chain sequence. TCRdb analysed the RT-PCR reads with MiXCR anew, one entry per CDR3 protein. The table has about 580,000 distinct CDR3 sequences, 12% to 15% seen once. The entry originates in a study of response to subunit inactivated influenza vaccine. This specimen consisted of PBMCs from blood, obtained roughly 12 days after vaccination. This TCR came from a man aged 45-65 years who received an inactivated influenza vaccine.

The CDR3, as DNA: TGCAGTGCTAGGGGTAGCGGGAGTCCCCAGAACACCGGGGAGCTGTTTTTT. Its translation is CSARGSGSPQNTGELFF. V gene TRBV20-1 combines with J gene TRBJ2-2; TRBD2 agrees at 9 bases. With 3 bases clipped from V and 1 base from J, the junction kept 9 bases outside the gene matches. Germline V gives CDR1 DFQATT, CDR2 SNEGSKA (reference sequence). CDR3 length: 17 amino acids.